This T cell receptor beta chain appears in the sequencing data of a study of T cell repertoires in cytomegalovirus infection (dated by TCRdb to between 2017 and 2020). With respect to the entire study: Peptide stimulations targeted recently identified HLA-C-restricted CMV epitopes, whose presentation resists viral immunomodulation, together with well-studied HLA-B-restricted epitopes. Because public TCR beta signatures pointed to carriage of CMV infection together with the matching HLA type, the HLA type of each donor mattered for the analysis. Findings and caveats that apply to the study as a whole: In the ex vivo response, HLA-C-restricted CMV-specific TCR beta clonotypes were dominant, and in two of eight donors the single most frequent clonotype came from this HLA-C-restricted group. Carriers of CMV infection plus the relevant HLA type were discriminated by the cumulative frequency of public TCR beta family members in the study cohort and in an independent approximately 340-donor cohort.

The sample was run on an Illumina HiSeq 1500. Through fastp at Q25 and MiXCR, TCRdb rebuilt clones from the public reads, retaining in-frame beta chains. Identical CDR3 protein sequences are pooled into one entry, listed with their most common genes and DNA. This sample has tens of thousands of distinct CDR3 sequences in its table, and 20% of those were observed once. Roughly 62% of the sample belongs to the ten largest clones. The treatment or condition label corresponds to: in vitro stimulation with specific CMV peptide epitopes to enrich CMV-specific T cells. This clonotype has just a few counts. The antigen this receptor binds is unknown. Within one base of it there is no much larger clone, and no base qualities were kept. The germline V gene yields LGHNA for CDR1 and YSLEER for CDR2. Reading from cysteine to phenylalanine, the CDR3 counts 14 amino acids. CDR3 DNA is the only sequence kept; it has 42 bases, read in frame from the first base. Trimming at the junction amounts to 1 base on V and 4 bases on J, and the germline ends lie 10 bases apart.

The TCR was taken from a human donor in good health (CMV status not recorded). Some clones in this sample may be carry-over from other donors' samples. This sequence uses TRBV4-3 and TRBJ2-5, with no confidently assigned D gene. The sequences come from CD8+ T cells from cultured PBMCs, collected from culture after CMV antigen stimulation. CDR3 sequence: CASSQGILGETQYF. In nucleotides, the sequence is TGCGCCAGCAGCCAAGGAATTCTAGGAGAGACCCAGTACTTC.